Below are 32 T cell receptor beta chains sequenced from a single sample in a study of T-cell memory formation after mild COVID-19. TCRdb itself ran the 5' RACE reads through MiXCR, one entry per CDR3 protein. The sample comprises under 300,000 distinct CDR3 sequences, 15% to 20% of which are singletons, and over 20% rests with the top ten. Material for sequencing was PBMCs or a T cell subset sorted from them (not recorded which). These receptors were taken from a man aged 18 to 29 who had mild COVID-19 (a few samples of this study predate the infection). Cell type and time point are not known.

The rearrangement links TRBV7-8 to TRBJ2-2; the D is unclear. Trimming took 5 bases from V and 6 from J, leaving 16 bases between them. CDR1 and CDR2 from the germline V gene are SGHVS and FQNEAQ. This CDR3 has 15 residues. The CDR3 nucleotides are TGTGCCAGCAGCCCGAGACGAAGGAGAGCCGGGGAGCTGTTTTTT. This encodes CASSPRRRRAGELFF.

This clonotype was detected only a few times. J is TRBJ2-1 and V is TRBV5-1; either TRBD1 or TRBD2 may supply D (5 bases each). Trimming cost V 6 bases and J 8 bases, with 21 bases left between them. The CDR3 is 15 amino acids. Germline V gene sequence: CDR1 SGHRS, CDR2 YFSETQ. Here the CDR3 DNA reads TGCGCCAGCATACCACCCGGGGCCAGTCGTGATGAGCAGTTCTTC. This encodes CASIPPGASRDEQFF.

This clonotype was observed a handful of times. The CDR3 is CASSSRTSRQETQYF. The DNA of the CDR3 is TGTGCCAGCAGCTCACGGACTAGCAGACAAGAGACCCAGTACTTC. The V call is TRBV9, the J call TRBJ2-5; 8 bases are a match to TRBD2. Germline CDR1 and CDR2: SGDLS and YYNGEE. This CDR3 spans 15 amino acids. The ends lost 4 bases at V and 2 bases at J; junction bases unmatched: 7.

This clonotype was observed a handful of times. This chain connects TRBV4-3 to TRBJ2-1; no reliable D call. Germline loops: CDR1 LGHNA, CDR2 YSLEER. This CDR3 is 15 amino acids long. The ends were cut back, 0 bases at V and 5 bases at J, with 11 bases in the middle. CDR3 sequence: CASSQDRFRDNEQFF. The CDR3 bases are TGCGCCAGCAGCCAAGATAGGTTCCGGGACAATGAGCAGTTCTTC.

This chain connects TRBV29-1 to TRBJ2-1; 7 nucleotides align to TRBD2. The CDR3 loop spans 11 amino acids. Germline V lookup: CDR1 SQVTM, CDR2 ANQGSEA. The CDR3 nucleotides are TGCATCGGGACGCGGGGGACTGAGCAGTTCTTC. It yields the protein CIGTRGTEQFF.

This clonotype was counted many times. This sequence joins TRBV7-2 and TRBJ1-6; D might be TRBD1 (5 bases). Germline V lookup: CDR1 SGHTA, CDR2 FQGNSA. The CDR3 is 16 residues long. V gave up 3 bases and J gave up 0 bases, with 9 bases separating them. CDR3 loop: CASSFGHYSYNSPLHF. For the CDR3, the DNA is TGTGCCAGCAGCTTCGGACACTACTCCTATAATTCACCCCTCCACTTT.

This clonotype was counted at least ten times. The chain employs TRBV28 and TRBJ1-6; 8 bases align to TRBD1. The V gene's germline CDR1 is MDHEN and CDR2 SYDVKM. The ends lost 10 bases at V and 7 bases at J; junction bases unmatched: 15. There are 16 residues in the CDR3. The CDR3 region has the DNA TGTGCCACCAGCTTGACCGGGACAGGCCTCAATTCACCCCTCCACTTT. This codes for CATSLTGTGLNSPLHF. Complete variable domain (other parts from reference TRBV28 and TRBJ1-6): DVKVTQSSRYLVKRTGEKVFLECVQDMDHENMFWYRQDPGLGLRLIYFSYDVKMKEKGDIPEGYSVSREKKERFSLILESASTNQTSMYLCATSLTGTGLNSPLHFGNGTRLTVT.

The chain links TRBV20-1 to TRBJ2-1; the D call may be TRBD1 or TRBD2 (6 bases each). Between the trimmed V and J ends, which lost 0 bases and 9 bases, there was a span of 15 bases. This CDR3 is built from 14 residues. The germline V gene encodes CDR1 DFQATT and CDR2 SNEGSKA (reference sequence). The CDR3 protein is CSAREVTGAGEQFF. The DNA for the CDR3 is TGCAGTGCTAGAGAAGTAACGGGGGCCGGTGAGCAGTTCTTC.

This clonotype was detected a few times. The chain joins TRBV5-1 to TRBJ2-3; TRBD2 aligns across 7 bases. The germline CDR1 and CDR2 sequences are SGHRS and YFSETQ. V was pared by 3 bases and J by 2 bases, with 6 bases of the junction left unmatched. The length of the CDR3 is 15 residues. CDR3 sequence (DNA): TGCGCCAGCAGCTCATCTAGCGGCTACACAGATACGCAGTATTTT. It specifies CASSSSSGYTDTQYF.

This chain links TRBV5-6 with TRBJ2-7, with TRBD2 matching 8 bases. The V gene's germline CDR1 is SGHDT and CDR2 YYEEEE. J gave up 0 bases and V 6 bases, and 8 bases lay outside the gene matches. This CDR3 region has 15 residues. The CDR3: CASTPLAGSSYEQYF. The DNA of the CDR3 is TGTGCCAGCACCCCCTTAGCGGGGAGCTCCTACGAGCAGTACTTC.

This chain connects TRBV5-1 to TRBJ2-1; D is uncertain. There are 12 residues in the CDR3. V lost 5 bases and J lost 6, with 9 bases in between. Looked up from germline, CDR1 is SGHRS and CDR2 is YFSETQ. CDR3 DNA sequence: TGCGCCAGCAGTTTACAGATCAATGAGCAGTTCTTC. It translates to CASSLQINEQFF.

The chain recombines TRBV2 with TRBJ2-3; 13 bases are a match to TRBD2. Germline values: CDR1 SNHLY, CDR2 FYNNEI. The CDR3 runs to 15 residues. Losses at the gene ends were 8 bases for V and 2 bases for J; bases not matched to a gene: 4. For the CDR3, the DNA is TGTGCCAGCCCGGGACTAGCGGGGCCCACAGATACGCAGTATTTT. Protein product: CASPGLAGPTDTQYF. The full variable domain, rest sourced from reference TRBV2 and TRBJ2-3, is EPEVTQTPSHQVTQMGQEVILRCVPISNHLYFYWYRQILGQKVEFLVSFYNNEISEKSEIFDDQFSVERPDGSNFTLKIRSTKLEDSAMYFCASPGLAGPTDTQYFGPGTRLTVL.

This chain connects TRBV4-1 to TRBJ1-2; D ambiguous. Germline CDR1 reads MGHRA; CDR2 reads YSYEKL. V was shortened by 4 bases and J by 0 bases, with 9 bases between the two germline ends. The CDR3 has 14 residues. The CDR3 reads CASSLRTTNYGYTF. The CDR3 DNA is TGCGCCAGCAGCCTAAGGACGACTAACTATGGCTACACCTTC.

The gene calls are TRBV12-3 or TRBV12-4 and TRBJ1-2; no clear D gene. Trimming took 5 bases from V and 0 from J, leaving 10 bases between them. The CDR3 has 14 residues. CDR3 in DNA: TGTGCCAGCAGTCCCCCATACACTAACTATGGCTACACCTTC. Translated, it gives CASSPPYTNYGYTF.

This rearrangement joins TRBV7-3 to TRBJ2-2; possibly TRBD2 for D (5 bases). Germline V lookup: CDR1 SGHTA, CDR2 FQGTGA. The CDR3 sequence is 13 residues long. V was clipped by 5 bases and J by 6 bases, with 10 bases between them. The CDR3 sequence is CASSLGVAGELFF. In DNA, the CDR3 is TGTGCCAGCAGCCTCGGGGTGGCCGGGGAGCTGTTTTTT.

This chain connects TRBV4-1 to TRBJ1-1; D is ambiguous. The CDR3 extends over 16 amino acids. V lost 1 base and J lost 0, with 12 bases in between. CDR1 and CDR2 from the germline V gene are MGHRA and YSYEKL. CDR3 residues: CASSQVERSMNTEAFF. CDR3 coding DNA: TGCGCCAGCAGCCAAGTCGAAAGGTCCATGAACACTGAAGCTTTCTTT.

This clonotype was counted between two and nine times. V is TRBV7-6 and J is TRBJ2-1; D possibly corresponds to TRBD2 (6 bases). The V gene's germline CDR1 is SGHVS and CDR2 FNYEAQ. This CDR3 is built from 17 residues. Trimming cost V 2 bases and J 1 base, with 15 bases left between them. The CDR3 region is CASSLTVAGSSYNEQFF. CDR3 in DNA: TGTGCCAGCAGCTTAACCGTCGCCGGGAGTTCCTACAATGAGCAGTTCTTC.

The J gene is TRBJ2-3, the V gene TRBV4-3; D gene ambiguous. V lost 2 bases and J lost 2, with 14 bases in between. The CDR3 totals 16 residues. Germline-derived CDR1 and CDR2 are LGHNA and YSLEER. The CDR3 nucleotides read TGCGCCAGCAGCCAACATAGTCTTGGGGTCACAGATACGCAGTATTTT. It yields the protein CASSQHSLGVTDTQYF.

This clonotype was counted between two and nine times. The chain combines TRBV20-1 with TRBJ2-1; 10 bases align to TRBD2. CDR1 is DFQATT and CDR2 is SNEGSKA in the germline V gene (reference sequence). This CDR3 has 17 amino acids. V lost 0 bases to trimming and J lost 7 bases; unmatched junction nucleotides: 12. CDR3 in DNA: TGCAGTGCTAGAGATCACGGGCTAGCGGGGGCGTTGAATGAGCAGTTCTTC. Protein sequence: CSARDHGLAGALNEQFF.

This clonotype was counted a few times. The chain recombines TRBV20-1 with TRBJ2-2; either TRBD1 or TRBD2 may fit D (5 bases each). Germline CDR1 reads DFQATT; CDR2 reads SNEGSKA (reference sequence). With 5 bases removed from V and 6 bases from J, the gap between germline ends came to 19 bases. This CDR3 region has 15 residues. CDR3 region: CSAVDRRRGAGELFF. The CDR3 DNA sequence: TGCAGTGCTGTCGACAGACGGAGAGGGGCCGGGGAGCTGTTTTTT.

This clonotype showed up many times. This chain joins TRBV28 and TRBJ1-2; D gene uncertain. Germline CDR1 MDHEN, CDR2 SYDVKM. The ends were cut back, 3 bases at V and 7 bases at J, with 6 bases in the middle. The CDR3 spans 11 residues. CDR3 protein: CASSLGFGYTF. The CDR3 DNA reads TGTGCCAGCAGTTTGGGTTTTGGCTACACCTTC.

The gene calls are TRBV20-1 and TRBJ2-1; 8 bases line up with TRBD2. The V segment lost 8 bases and the J segment 7 bases; nucleotides outside the gene matches: 10. The germline CDR1 and CDR2 sequences are DFQATT and SNEGSKA (reference sequence). The CDR3 is made up of 13 amino acids. The CDR3 DNA sequence: TGCAGTAAAGACACCCCGGGAGGGAATGAGCAGTTCTTC. This encodes CSKDTPGGNEQFF.

CDR3 DNA: TGCGCCAGCAGCCAAGGGGGGACAGCCTACCCAGAGACCCAGTACTTC. Its translation: CASSQGGTAYPETQYF. V gene TRBV4-3 combines with J gene TRBJ2-5, with TRBD1 matching over 7 bases. Germline CDR1 reads LGHNA; CDR2 reads YSLEER. V lost 1 base and J lost 4; bases outside the gene matches: 9. The CDR3 runs 16 residues.

J is TRBJ2-7 and V is TRBV24-1; D possibly uses TRBD1 or TRBD2 (5 bases each). CDR3 length equals 13 residues. Germline CDR1 is KGHDR and CDR2 is SFDVKD. V lost 9 bases and J 3 bases, leaving 14 bases between the germline ends. The chain's CDR3 is CATRDRGNYEQYV. The CDR3 coding sequence is TGTGCCACCCGGGATAGGGGAAACTACGAGCAGTACGTC.

The sample holds a few counts of this clonotype. The chain carries TRBV28 and TRBJ2-2, with no clear D. With 5 bases removed from V and 5 bases from J, the gap between germline ends came to 9 bases. CDR1 is MDHEN, CDR2 SYDVKM, per germline. The CDR3 loop spans 13 amino acids. CDR3 in DNA: TGTGCCAGCAGTCCGCGCTTTACCGGGGAGCTGTTTTTT. This sequence encodes CASSPRFTGELFF.

The chain is built from TRBV9 and TRBJ2-7, with a possible D match to TRBD1 (6 bases). In germline, CDR1 is SGDLS, CDR2 YYNGEE. The V end lost 3 bases, the J end lost 0 bases, and 10 bases lay between the germline ends. This CDR3 comprises 14 residues. The CDR3 spells CASSARDNSYEQYF. Written as DNA, the CDR3 is TGTGCCAGCAGCGCCCGGGACAACTCCTACGAGCAGTACTTC.

The sample holds a few counts of this clonotype. This chain uses TRBV7-6 with TRBJ1-1; D not resolved. Trimming removed 5 bases at V and 1 base at J, with 5 bases between. The CDR3 is 12 amino acids. The germline gives CDR1 SGHVS, CDR2 FNYEAQ. The CDR3 coding sequence is TGTGCCAGCAGCCACCCGAACACTGAAGCTTTCTTT. Translated, it gives CASSHPNTEAFF.

This chain links TRBV12-3 or TRBV12-4 with TRBJ1-4; D is uncertain. The CDR3 runs 13 residues. V lost 8 bases and J 1 base, leaving 8 bases between the germline ends. Here the CDR3 reads CASGRETNEKLFF. CDR3 DNA: TGTGCCAGCGGGCGGGAAACTAATGAAAAACTGTTTTTT.

This rearrangement joins TRBV7-9 to TRBJ2-5; weak D call: TRBD1 (6 bases). This CDR3 has 14 residues. Germline V lookup: CDR1 SEHNR, CDR2 FQNEAQ (reference sequence). Trimming cost V 0 bases and J 12 bases, with 17 bases left between them. Here the CDR3 DNA reads TGTGCCAGCAGCTTAGCGCTAACTGGGGACACGGAGTACTTC. Translation: CASSLALTGDTEYF.

The rearrangement joins TRBV5-1 to TRBJ2-3, with 7 bases lining up with TRBD2. The germline V gene encodes CDR1 SGHRS and CDR2 YFSETQ. The CDR3 contains 15 residues. The ends lost 4 bases at V and 6 bases at J; junction bases unmatched: 11. CDR3 protein: CASSIELGGSDTQYF. As DNA, the CDR3 is TGCGCCAGCAGCATCGAGCTCGGGGGGTCGGATACGCAGTATTTT.

This sequence joins TRBV6-6 and TRBJ1-1; tentatively, D is TRBD1 (5 bases). Germline V gene data show CDR1 as MNHNY and CDR2 as SVGAGI (reference sequence). Trimming took 2 bases from V and 4 from J, leaving 11 bases between them. The CDR3 extends over 14 amino acids. CDR3 loop: CASSYEGQITEAFF. The CDR3 DNA sequence: TGTGCCAGCAGTTACGAGGGGCAGATCACTGAAGCTTTCTTT.

This clonotype was counted a single time. The chain combines TRBV5-1 with TRBJ1-3, with unresolved D. V was shortened by 3 bases and J by 0 bases, with 10 bases between the two germline ends. Germline loops: CDR1 SGHRS, CDR2 YFSETQ. CDR3 length equals 15 residues. The CDR3 bases are TGCGCCAGCAGCTCAATGGAGAGCTCTGGAAACACCATATATTTT. This sequence encodes CASSSMESSGNTIYF.